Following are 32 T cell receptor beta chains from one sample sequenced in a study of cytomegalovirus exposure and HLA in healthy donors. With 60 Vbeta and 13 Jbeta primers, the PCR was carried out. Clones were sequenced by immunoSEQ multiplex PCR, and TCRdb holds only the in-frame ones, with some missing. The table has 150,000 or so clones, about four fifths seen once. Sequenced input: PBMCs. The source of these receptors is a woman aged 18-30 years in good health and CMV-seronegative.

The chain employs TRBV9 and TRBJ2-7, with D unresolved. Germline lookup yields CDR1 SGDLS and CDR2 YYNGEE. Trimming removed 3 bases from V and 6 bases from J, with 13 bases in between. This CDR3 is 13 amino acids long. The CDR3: CASSDRQTAEQYF. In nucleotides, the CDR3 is TGTGCCAGCAGCGACCGACAAACCGCCGAGCAGTACTTC. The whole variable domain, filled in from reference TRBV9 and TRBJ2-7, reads DSGVTQTPKHLITATGQRVTLRCSPRSGDLSVYWYQQSLDQGLQFLIQYYNGEERAKGNILERFSAQQFPDLHSELNLSSLELGDSALYFCASSDRQTAEQYFGPGTRLTVT.

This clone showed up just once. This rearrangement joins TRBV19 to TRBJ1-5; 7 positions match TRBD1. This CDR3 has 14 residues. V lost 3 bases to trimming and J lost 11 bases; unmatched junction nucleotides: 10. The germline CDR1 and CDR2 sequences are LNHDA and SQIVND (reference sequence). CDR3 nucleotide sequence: TGTGCCAGTAGTATTGCGGGACAGCGATGGACCCAGCATTTT. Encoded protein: CASSIAGQRWTQHF.

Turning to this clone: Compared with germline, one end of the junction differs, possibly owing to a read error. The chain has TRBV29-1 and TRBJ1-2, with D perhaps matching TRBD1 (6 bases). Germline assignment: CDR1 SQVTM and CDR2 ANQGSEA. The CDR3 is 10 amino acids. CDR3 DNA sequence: TGCAGCGCCGCCCAAAAGGGACATTTCTTC. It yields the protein CSAAQKGHFF.

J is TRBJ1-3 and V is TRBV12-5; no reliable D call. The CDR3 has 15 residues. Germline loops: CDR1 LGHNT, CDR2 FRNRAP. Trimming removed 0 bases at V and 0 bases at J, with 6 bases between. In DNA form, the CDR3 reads TGTGCTAGTGGTTTGGTCGGGGACTCTGGAAACACCATATATTTT. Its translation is CASGLVGDSGNTIYF. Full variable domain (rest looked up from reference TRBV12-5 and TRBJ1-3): DARVTQTPRHKVTEMGQEVTMRCQPILGHNTVFWYRQTMMQGLELLAYFRNRAPLDDSGMPKDRFSAEMPDATLATLKIQPSEPRDSAVYFCASGLVGDSGNTIYFGEGSWLTVV.

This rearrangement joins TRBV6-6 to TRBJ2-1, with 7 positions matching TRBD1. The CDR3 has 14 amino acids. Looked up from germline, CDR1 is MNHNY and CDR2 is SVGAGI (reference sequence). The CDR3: CVCRDRSSYNEQFF. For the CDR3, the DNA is TGTGTTTGCCGGGACAGAAGCTCCTACAATGAGCAGTTCTTC.

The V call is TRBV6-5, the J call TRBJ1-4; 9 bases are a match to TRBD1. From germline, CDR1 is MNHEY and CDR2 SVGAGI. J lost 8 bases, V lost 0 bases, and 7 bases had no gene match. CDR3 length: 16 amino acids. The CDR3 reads CASSYSLGTGSEKLFF. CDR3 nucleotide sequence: TGTGCCAGCAGTTACTCGCTCGGGACAGGGTCCGAAAAACTGTTTTTT.

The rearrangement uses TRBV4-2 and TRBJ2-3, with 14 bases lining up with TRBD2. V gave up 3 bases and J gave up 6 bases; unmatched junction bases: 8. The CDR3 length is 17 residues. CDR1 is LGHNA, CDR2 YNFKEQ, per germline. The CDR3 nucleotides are TGTGCCAGCAGCCAGGGGAGACTAGCGGGAGGGGTGGATACGCAGTATTTT. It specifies CASSQGRLAGGVDTQYF.

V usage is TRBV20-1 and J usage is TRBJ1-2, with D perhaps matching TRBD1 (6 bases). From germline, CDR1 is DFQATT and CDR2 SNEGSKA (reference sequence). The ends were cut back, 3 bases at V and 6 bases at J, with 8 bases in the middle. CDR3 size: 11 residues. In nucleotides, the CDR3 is TGCAGTGCTAGCCCAGGGGATGGCTACACCTTC. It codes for CSASPGDGYTF.

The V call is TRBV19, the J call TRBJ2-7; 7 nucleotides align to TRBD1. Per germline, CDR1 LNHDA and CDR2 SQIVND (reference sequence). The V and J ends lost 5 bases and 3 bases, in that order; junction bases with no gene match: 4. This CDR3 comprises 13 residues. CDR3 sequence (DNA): TGTGCCAGTAGTCCCCGGGACAGCTACGAGCAGTACTTC. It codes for CASSPRDSYEQYF.

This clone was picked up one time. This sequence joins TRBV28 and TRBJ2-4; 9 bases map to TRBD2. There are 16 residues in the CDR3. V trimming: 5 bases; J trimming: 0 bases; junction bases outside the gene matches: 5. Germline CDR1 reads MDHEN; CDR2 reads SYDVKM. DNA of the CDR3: TGTGCCAGCAGTCCCCTACTAGCGGGAGCCAAAAACATTCAGTACTTC. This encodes CASSPLLAGAKNIQYF. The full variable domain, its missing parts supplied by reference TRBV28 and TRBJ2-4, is DVKVTQSSRYLVKRTGEKVFLECVQDMDHENMFWYRQDPGLGLRLIYFSYDVKMKEKGDIPEGYSVSREKKERFSLILESASTNQTSMYLCASSPLLAGAKNIQYFGAGTRLSVL.

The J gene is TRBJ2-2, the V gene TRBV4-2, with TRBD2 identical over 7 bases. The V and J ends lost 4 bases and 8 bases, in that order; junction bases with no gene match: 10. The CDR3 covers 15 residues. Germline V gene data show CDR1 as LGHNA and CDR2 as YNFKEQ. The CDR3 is CASSPPLAGEGELFF. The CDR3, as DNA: TGTGCCAGCAGCCCCCCTTTGGCGGGAGAAGGGGAGCTGTTTTTT.

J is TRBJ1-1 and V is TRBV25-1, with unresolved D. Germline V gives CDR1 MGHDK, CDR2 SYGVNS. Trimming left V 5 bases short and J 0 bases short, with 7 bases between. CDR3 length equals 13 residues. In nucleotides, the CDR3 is TGTGCCAGCAGTACAGTGATGAACACTGAAGCTTTCTTT. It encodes CASSTVMNTEAFF.

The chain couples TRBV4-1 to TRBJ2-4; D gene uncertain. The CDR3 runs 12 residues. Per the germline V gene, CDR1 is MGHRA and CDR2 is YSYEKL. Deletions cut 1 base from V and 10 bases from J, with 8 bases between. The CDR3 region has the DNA TGCGCCAGCAGCCAAGGCACGGAGATTCAGTACTTC. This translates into CASSQGTEIQYF.

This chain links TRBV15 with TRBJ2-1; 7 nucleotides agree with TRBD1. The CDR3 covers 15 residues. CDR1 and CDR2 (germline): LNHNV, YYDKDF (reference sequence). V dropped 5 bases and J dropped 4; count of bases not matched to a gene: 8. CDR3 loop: CATSGKGGIYNEQFF. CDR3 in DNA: TGTGCCACCAGCGGGAAAGGGGGCATTTACAATGAGCAGTTCTTC.

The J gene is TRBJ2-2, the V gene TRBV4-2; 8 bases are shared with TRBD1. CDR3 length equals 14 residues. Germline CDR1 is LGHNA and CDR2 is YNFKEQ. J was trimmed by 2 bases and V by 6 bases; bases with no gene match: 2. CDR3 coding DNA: TGTGCCAGCAGACAGGGGGGAAACACCGGGGAGCTGTTTTTT. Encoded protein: CASRQGGNTGELFF.

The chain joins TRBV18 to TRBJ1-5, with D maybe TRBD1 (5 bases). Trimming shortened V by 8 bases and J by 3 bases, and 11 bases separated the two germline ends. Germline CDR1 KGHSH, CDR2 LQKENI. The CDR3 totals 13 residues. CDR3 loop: CASATRANQPQHF. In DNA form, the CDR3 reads TGTGCCAGCGCGACCAGGGCCAATCAGCCCCAGCATTTT.

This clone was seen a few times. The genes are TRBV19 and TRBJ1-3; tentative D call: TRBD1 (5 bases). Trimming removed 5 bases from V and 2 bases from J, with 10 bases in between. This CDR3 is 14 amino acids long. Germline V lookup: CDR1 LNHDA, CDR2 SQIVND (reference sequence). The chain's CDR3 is CASSPGLPGNTIYF. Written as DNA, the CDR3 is TGTGCCAGTAGTCCGGGACTACCTGGAAACACCATATATTTT.

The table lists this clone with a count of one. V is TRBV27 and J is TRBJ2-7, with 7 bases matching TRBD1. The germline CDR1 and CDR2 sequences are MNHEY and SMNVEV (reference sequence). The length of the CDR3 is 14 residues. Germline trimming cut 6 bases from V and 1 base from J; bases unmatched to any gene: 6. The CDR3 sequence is CASRFDRASYEQYF. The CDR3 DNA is TGTGCCAGCAGATTCGACAGGGCATCCTACGAGCAGTACTTC.

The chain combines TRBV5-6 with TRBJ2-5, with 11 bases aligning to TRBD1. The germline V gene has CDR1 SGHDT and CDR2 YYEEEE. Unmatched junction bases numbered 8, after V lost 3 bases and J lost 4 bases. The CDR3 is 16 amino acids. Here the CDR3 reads CASSSTGGQGAETQYF. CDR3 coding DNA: TGTGCCAGCAGCTCCACCGGAGGACAGGGGGCAGAGACCCAGTACTTC.

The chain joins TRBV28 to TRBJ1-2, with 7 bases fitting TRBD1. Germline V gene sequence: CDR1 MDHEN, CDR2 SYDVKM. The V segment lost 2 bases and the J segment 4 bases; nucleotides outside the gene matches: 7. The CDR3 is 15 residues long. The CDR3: CASSLRGQGPYGYTF. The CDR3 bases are TGTGCCAGCAGTTTAAGGGGGCAGGGACCCTATGGCTACACCTTC.

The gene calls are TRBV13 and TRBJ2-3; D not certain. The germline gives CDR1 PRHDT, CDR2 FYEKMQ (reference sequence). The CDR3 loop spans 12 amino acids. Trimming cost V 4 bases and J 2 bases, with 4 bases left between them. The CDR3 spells CASSSFTDTQYF. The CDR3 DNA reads TGTGCCAGCAGCTCTTTCACAGATACGCAGTATTTT.

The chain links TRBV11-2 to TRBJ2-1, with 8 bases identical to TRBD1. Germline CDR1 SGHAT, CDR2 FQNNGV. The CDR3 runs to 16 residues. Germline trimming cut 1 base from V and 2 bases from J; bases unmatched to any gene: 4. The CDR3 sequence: CASSLVGRGPYNEQFF. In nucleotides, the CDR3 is TGTGCCAGCAGCTTAGTGGGCAGGGGGCCCTACAATGAGCAGTTCTTC.

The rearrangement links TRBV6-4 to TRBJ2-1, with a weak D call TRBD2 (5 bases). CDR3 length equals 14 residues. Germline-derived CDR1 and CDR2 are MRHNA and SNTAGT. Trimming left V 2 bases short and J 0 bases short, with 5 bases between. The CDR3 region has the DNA TGTGCCAGCAGTGACGGGAGCTCCTACAATGAGCAGTTCTTC. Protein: CASSDGSSYNEQFF.

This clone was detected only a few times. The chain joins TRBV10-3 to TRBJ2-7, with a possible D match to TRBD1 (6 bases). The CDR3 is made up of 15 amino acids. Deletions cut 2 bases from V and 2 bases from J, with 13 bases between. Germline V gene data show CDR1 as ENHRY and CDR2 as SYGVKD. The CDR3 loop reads CAISETQGSPYEQYF. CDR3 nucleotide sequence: TGTGCCATCAGTGAGACACAGGGATCACCCTACGAGCAGTACTTC.

The CDR3 here is CASSSVAGDYNEQFF. CDR3 nucleotides: TGCGCCAGCAGCTCGGTAGCGGGAGACTACAATGAGCAGTTCTTC. The J gene is TRBJ2-1, the V gene TRBV5-1; TRBD2 matches 9 bases. V was clipped by 3 bases and J by 3 bases; unmatched bases: 4. This CDR3 comprises 15 residues. CDR1 and CDR2 from the germline V gene are SGHRS and YFSETQ.

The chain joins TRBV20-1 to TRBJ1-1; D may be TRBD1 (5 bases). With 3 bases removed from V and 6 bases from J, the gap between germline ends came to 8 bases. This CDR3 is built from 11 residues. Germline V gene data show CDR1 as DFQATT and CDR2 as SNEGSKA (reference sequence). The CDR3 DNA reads TGCAGTGCTAGGGGGCAGGCTGAAGCTTTCTTT. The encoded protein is CSARGQAEAFF.

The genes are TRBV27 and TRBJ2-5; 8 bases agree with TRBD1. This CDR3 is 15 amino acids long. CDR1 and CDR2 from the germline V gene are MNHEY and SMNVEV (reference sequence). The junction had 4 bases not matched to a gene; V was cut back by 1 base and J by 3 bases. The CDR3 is CASSLLSGGEETQYF. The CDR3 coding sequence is TGTGCCAGCAGTTTATTATCAGGGGGCGAAGAGACCCAGTACTTC.

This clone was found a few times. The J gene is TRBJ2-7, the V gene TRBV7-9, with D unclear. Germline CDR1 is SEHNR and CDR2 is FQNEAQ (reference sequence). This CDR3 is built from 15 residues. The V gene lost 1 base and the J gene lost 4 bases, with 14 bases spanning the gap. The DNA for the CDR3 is TGTGCCAGCAGCTTAGGGGCAGGTTGGCCTTACGAGCAGTACTTC. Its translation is CASSLGAGWPYEQYF.

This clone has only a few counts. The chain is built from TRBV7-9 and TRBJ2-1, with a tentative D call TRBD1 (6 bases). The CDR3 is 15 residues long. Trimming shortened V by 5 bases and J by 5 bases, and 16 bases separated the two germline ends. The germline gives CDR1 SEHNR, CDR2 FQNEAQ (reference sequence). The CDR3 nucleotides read TGTGCCAGCAGCGTTCAATGGGCAGGGGACAATGAGCAGTTCTTC. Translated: CASSVQWAGDNEQFF.

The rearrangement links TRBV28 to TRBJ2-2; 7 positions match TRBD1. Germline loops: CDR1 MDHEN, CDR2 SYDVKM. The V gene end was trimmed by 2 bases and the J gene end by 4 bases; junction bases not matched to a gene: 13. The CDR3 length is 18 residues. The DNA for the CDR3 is TGTGCCAGCAGTTTACATGCCCGAAAGGGGGCGAGCACCGGGGAGCTGTTTTTT. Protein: CASSLHARKGASTGELFF.

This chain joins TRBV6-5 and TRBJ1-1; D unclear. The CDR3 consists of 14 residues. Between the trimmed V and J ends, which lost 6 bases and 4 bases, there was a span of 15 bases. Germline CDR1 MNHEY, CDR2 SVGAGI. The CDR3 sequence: CASRRTTTGTEAFF. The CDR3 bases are TGTGCCAGCAGGCGAACCACCACGGGCACTGAAGCTTTCTTT.

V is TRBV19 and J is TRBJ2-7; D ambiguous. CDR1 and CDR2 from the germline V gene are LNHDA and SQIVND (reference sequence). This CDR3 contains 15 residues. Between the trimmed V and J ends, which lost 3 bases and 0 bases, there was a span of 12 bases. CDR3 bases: TGTGCCAGTAGTATGGCGGCAGCAAGCTCCTACGAGCAGTACTTC. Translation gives CASSMAAASSYEQYF.